The clone carrying this TCR beta chain was seen at least ten times. The source of the sample is a study of T cells in Graves' hyperthyroidism and ophthalmopathy. Germline V gene sequence: CDR1 DFQATT, CDR2 SNEGSKA (reference sequence). The CDR3 extends over 15 amino acids. RNA transcripts were the template for amplifying TCR beta CDR3 regions. A set of HTBI primers served as the primers for a first-round RT-PCR of the TCR CDR3. TCRdb ran MiXCR on the multiplex PCR reads and lists one entry per CDR3 protein. The sample consists of over 300,000 distinct CDR3 sequences, around 13% of them appearing once. A 10 ml volume of fresh peripheral blood provided the PBMCs.

The sequence came from a woman in her forties with Graves' ophthalmopathy. Sequencing input: blood. The J gene is TRBJ2-7, the V gene TRBV20-1; TRBD2 matches at 10 bases. CDR3 sequence: CRPGSGRAAGGEQYF. The CDR3 region has the DNA TGCAGGCCGGGGAGCGGGAGGGCGGCCGGGGGCGAGCAGTACTTC.